One sample yielded the 8 T cell receptor beta chains listed below, sequenced in a study of post-analysis software for immune sequencing data. General study results and limits: Patients used about 5 TRBV segments, including TRBV5-6, TRBV5-1 and TRBV20-1, more often than controls.

Prepared TCR beta cDNA libraries contained unique molecular identifiers. One entry per CDR3 protein results from TCRdb running MiXCR on the PCR reads. The sample lists roughly 870,000 distinct CDR3 sequences, approximately 53% occurring once. Their cognate antigens are unknown. The sample comprised blood. The receptors stem from a girl under 18 with multiple sclerosis.

V usage is TRBV4-1 and J usage is TRBJ2-7; 10 nucleotides align to TRBD2. The CDR3 is 16 residues long. V gave up 0 bases and J gave up 1 base; unmatched junction bases: 3. Per the germline V gene, CDR1 is MGHRA and CDR2 is YSYEKL. The CDR3 bases are TGCGCCAGCAGCCAAGAGAATAGCGGGAGGTCCTACGAGCAGTACTTC. As protein: CASSQENSGRSYEQYF.

This clonotype was detected only once. The chain links TRBV27 to TRBJ2-7, with D perhaps given as TRBD1 or TRBD2 (5 bases each). CDR1 and CDR2 (germline): MNHEY, SMNVEV (reference sequence). V gave up 5 bases and J gave up 0 bases, with 11 bases separating them. The CDR3 is 14 amino acids. CDR3 in amino acids: CASSLGTYSYEQYF. DNA of the CDR3: TGTGCCAGCAGTCTCGGGACCTACTCCTACGAGCAGTACTTC.

This clonotype was detected ten times or more. This chain uses TRBV18 with TRBJ1-5; a possible D gene is TRBD1 (6 bases). The CDR3 is 13 residues long. V lost 8 bases, J lost 7 bases, and 15 bases lay in between. Germline values: CDR1 KGHSH, CDR2 LQKENI. The DNA for the CDR3 is TGTGCCAGCAGCCCTCAGGGGAACCAGCCCCAGCATTTT. Translating gives CASSPQGNQPQHF.

Points on this clonotype: A much larger clone differs by one base, so this may be a read error. The rearrangement joins TRBV2 to TRBJ2-3; D is undetermined. V gave up 3 bases and J gave up 2 bases, with 3 bases separating them. The CDR3 spans 12 residues. The germline gives CDR1 SNHLY, CDR2 FYNNEI. In DNA, the CDR3 is TGTGCCAGCAGTGACAACACAGATACGCAGTATTTT. This sequence encodes CASSDNTDTQYF.

The V call is TRBV20-1, the J call TRBJ2-3, with 7 bases identical to TRBD2. The CDR3 has 15 amino acids. V dropped 3 bases and J dropped 2; count of bases not matched to a gene: 8. Germline CDR1 DFQATT, CDR2 SNEGSKA (reference sequence). The CDR3 DNA sequence: TGCAGTGCTAGTCGCCCGGGGGGAACCACAGATACGCAGTATTTT. This encodes CSASRPGGTTDTQYF.

J is TRBJ2-7 and V is TRBV7-2, with 7 bases aligning to TRBD1. Losses at the gene ends were 3 bases for V and 6 bases for J; bases not matched to a gene: 8. CDR1 and CDR2 from the germline V gene are SGHTA and FQGNSA. This CDR3 comprises 14 residues. CDR3 amino acids: CASSFQTGYGEQYF. Written as DNA, the CDR3 is TGTGCCAGCAGCTTCCAGACAGGGTACGGCGAGCAGTACTTC. Variable domain in full (rest from reference TRBV7-2 and TRBJ2-7): GAGVSQSPSNKVTEKGKDVELRCDPISGHTALYWYRQSLGQGLEFLIYFQGNSAPDKSGLPSDRFSAERTGGSVSTLTIQRTQQEDSAVYLCASSFQTGYGEQYFGPGTRLTVT.

The V gene is TRBV6-5, the J gene TRBJ2-3; possible D gene TRBD2, 5 bases. V dropped 0 bases and J dropped 3 bases, with 7 bases sitting between them. CDR3 length: 14 amino acids. Germline V gene data show CDR1 as MNHEY and CDR2 as SVGAGI. CDR3 nucleotide sequence: TGTGCCAGCAGTTACTCGAGGGTAACAGATACGCAGTATTTT. Translated: CASSYSRVTDTQYF.

The chain links TRBV5-5 to TRBJ1-1; the D gene is possibly TRBD1 (5 bases). The CDR3 extends over 15 amino acids. From germline, CDR1 is SGHKS and CDR2 YYEKEE (reference sequence). Trimming removed 1 base from V and 5 bases from J, with 15 bases in between. The CDR3 protein is CASSLLGRVNTEAFF. The DNA for the CDR3 is TGTGCCAGCAGCTTGTTAGGCAGGGTTAATACTGAAGCTTTCTTT.